Following are 22 T cell receptor beta chains from one sample sequenced in a study of blood T cell repertoires in COVID-19 (dated by TCRdb to 2018 to 2020). The library came from the immunoSEQ multiplex PCR assay. TCRdb stores this immuneACCESS table with in-frame sequences only. Part of the clones is absent; in the studies checked, under half of the shortfall reflects unresolved V genes, and no reason is known for the rest. The sample yields roughly 270,000 clones; roughly 80% were counted once. The ten largest clones capture 5% of the sample. The sequenced sample was PBMCs or T cells enriched from blood (not recorded which). These receptors were collected from a man aged 40-55 years who had been exposed to COVID-19.

This chain links TRBV5-1 with TRBJ1-2; 7 nucleotides match TRBD1. This CDR3 spans 13 amino acids. Trimming removed 1 base from V and 6 bases from J; junction bases left unmatched: 3. CDR1 is SGHRS, CDR2 YFSETQ, per germline. CDR3 loop: CASSLRQGHGYTF. CDR3 sequence (DNA): TGCGCCAGCAGCTTGCGACAGGGCCATGGCTACACCTTC. The full variable domain, completed using reference TRBV5-1 and TRBJ1-2, is KAGVTQTPRYLIKTRGQQVTLSCSPISGHRSVSWYQQTPGQGLQFLFEYFSETQRNKGNFPGRFSGRQFSNSRSEMNVSTLELGDSALYLCASSLRQGHGYTFGSGTRLTVV.

The chain is built from TRBV7-3 and TRBJ2-1; 10 bases match TRBD2. The CDR3 totals 15 residues. CDR1 and CDR2 from the germline V gene are SGHTA and FQGTGA. V lost 5 bases, J lost 5 bases, and 6 bases stayed unmatched. In DNA form, the CDR3 reads TGTGCCAGCAGCCAGGGACTAGCGACCGACAATGAGCAGTTCTTC. It translates to CASSQGLATDNEQFF.

The chain links TRBV21-1 to TRBJ2-3; TRBD2, the D gene given by the table, was not confirmed from the DNA. TRBV21-1 is tagged as a pseudogene. The CDR3 totals 14 residues. The CDR3 sequence is CASSKGTSTDTQYF. For the CDR3, the DNA is TGTGCCAGCAGCAAAGGCACTAGCACAGATACGCAGTATTTT.

This chain joins TRBV7-9 and TRBJ1-2; D gene ambiguous. The CDR3 has 15 amino acids. With 1 base removed from V and 0 bases from J, the gap between germline ends came to 9 bases. Germline V lookup: CDR1 SEHNR, CDR2 FQNEAQ (reference sequence). CDR3 in amino acids: CASSLVSNPNYGYTF. Here the CDR3 DNA reads TGTGCCAGCAGCTTAGTGTCTAACCCTAACTATGGCTACACCTTC.

The chain recombines TRBV7-6 with TRBJ2-7; D might be TRBD2 (6 bases). V shed 7 bases and J shed 2 bases, with 15 bases lying between them. CDR1 is SGHVS, CDR2 FNYEAQ, per germline. The CDR3 has 14 amino acids. For the CDR3, the DNA is TGTGCCAGCACCTCTTCCGGACTACCCTACGAGCAGTACTTC. This sequence encodes CASTSSGLPYEQYF.

The chain employs TRBV7-6 and TRBJ1-5, with D unclear. The CDR3 length is 14 residues. Germline CDR1 SGHVS, CDR2 FNYEAQ. V lost 1 base to trimming and J lost 0 bases, with 4 bases between them. The CDR3 coding sequence is TGTGCCAGCAGCTTAGTCGGTAGCAATCAGCCCCAGCATTTT. It translates to CASSLVGSNQPQHF. The full variable domain, rest sourced from reference TRBV7-6 and TRBJ1-5, is GAGVSQSPRYKVTKRGQDVALRCDPISGHVSLYWYRQALGQGPEFLTYFNYEAQQDKSGLPNDRFSAERPEGSISTLTIQRTEQRDSAMYRCASSLVGSNQPQHFGDGTRLSIL.

The chain recombines TRBV27 with TRBJ1-4, with TRBD1 as a possible D gene (5 bases). CDR1 and CDR2 from the germline V gene are MNHEY and SMNVEV (reference sequence). V lost 6 bases and J lost 2, with 16 bases in between. The CDR3 covers 16 residues. This CDR3 is CASRSSGSTTNEKLFF. CDR3 sequence (DNA): TGTGCCAGCAGATCTTCAGGGTCAACCACTAATGAAAAACTGTTTTTT.

The sample holds one count of this clone. The CDR3 DNA sequence: TGCGCCAGCAGCCTTACCGGGACTAGTCCCTACGAGCAGTACTTC. Its protein product is CASSLTGTSPYEQYF. This sequence joins TRBV5-1 and TRBJ2-7, with 8 nucleotides matching TRBD2. The germline V gene has CDR1 SGHRS and CDR2 YFSETQ. The CDR3 has 15 residues. Germline trimming cut 4 bases from V and 2 bases from J; bases unmatched to any gene: 8.

The chain's CDR3 is CASSPTGVQYF. CDR3 in DNA: TGTGCCAGCAGTCCTACGGGGGTTCAGTACTTC. This chain joins TRBV6-5 and TRBJ2-4; possible D gene TRBD2, 6 bases. Between the trimmed V and J ends, which lost 5 bases and 11 bases, there was a span of 10 bases. Germline V gives CDR1 MNHEY, CDR2 SVGAGI. The length of the CDR3 is 11 residues.

The J gene is TRBJ1-1, the V gene TRBV16, with TRBD1 as a possible D gene (6 bases). Germline CDR1 reads KGHSY; CDR2 reads FQNENV. Trimming stripped 2 bases from V and 4 bases from J, with 17 bases between. CDR3 length: 16 amino acids. CDR3: CASSQPPGALATEAFF. The CDR3 DNA sequence: TGTGCCAGCAGCCAACCCCCAGGGGCCCTGGCCACTGAAGCTTTCTTT.

This clone was observed a handful of times. The V and J genes are TRBV28 and TRBJ1-2; TRBD1 agrees at 10 bases. There are 14 residues in the CDR3. The germline V gene has CDR1 MDHEN and CDR2 SYDVKM. Trimming cost V 10 bases and J 5 bases; bases outside gene matches: 10. The CDR3 sequence: CATEGTGVYYGYTF. Written as DNA, the CDR3 is TGTGCCACCGAAGGGACAGGGGTTTATTATGGCTACACCTTC.

CDR3 protein: CASSDRTGPETQYF. The CDR3 region has the DNA TGTGCCAGCAGCGACCGGACAGGGCCAGAGACCCAGTACTTC. V and J are TRBV9 and TRBJ2-5, with 8 bases identical to TRBD1. The CDR3 totals 14 residues. Germline CDR1 reads SGDLS; CDR2 reads YYNGEE. With V trimmed by 3 bases and J by 4 bases, 5 bases remained unmatched.

The chain has TRBV19 and TRBJ2-6; no firm D call. The CDR3 sequence is 14 residues long. V lost 5 bases and J 4 bases, leaving 9 bases between the germline ends. Germline V gene lookup returns CDR1 LNHDA and CDR2 SQIVND (reference sequence). The CDR3 DNA follows: TGTGCCAGTAGTCCCTCTATGGGGGCCAACGTCCTGACTTTC. Translating gives CASSPSMGANVLTF.

The chain combines TRBV10-3 with TRBJ2-7; TRBD1 is a possible D gene (5 bases). Germline lookup yields CDR1 ENHRY and CDR2 SYGVKD. Trimming took 5 bases from V and 6 from J, leaving 20 bases between them. This CDR3 contains 15 residues. CDR3 residues: CAISITGAEISEQYF. The CDR3 nucleotides are TGTGCCATCAGTATTACAGGTGCGGAGATCTCCGAGCAGTACTTC.

The DNA for the CDR3 is TGTGCCAGCACATCGGACTTATATGGCTACACCTTC. Amino acid sequence: CASTSDLYGYTF. The V call is TRBV6-5, the J call TRBJ1-2; D is uncertain. CDR3 length: 12 amino acids. Germline V lookup: CDR1 MNHEY, CDR2 SVGAGI. Trimming cost V 7 bases and J 5 bases, with 11 bases left between them.

The genes are TRBV12-3 or TRBV12-4 and TRBJ2-7, with a possible D match to TRBD1 (6 bases). The CDR3 totals 12 residues. Trimming cost V 6 bases and J 6 bases, with 12 bases left between them. CDR3 DNA sequence: TGTGCCAGCAGACAGGGTTCGGTCGAGCAGTACTTC. Translated: CASRQGSVEQYF.

The gene calls are TRBV6-2 or TRBV6-3 and TRBJ2-3; TRBD1 matches 11 bases. Germline-derived CDR1 and CDR2 are MNHEY and SVGEGT. The length of the CDR3 is 15 residues. Trimming took 2 bases from V and 8 from J; bases not matched to a gene: 6. This CDR3 is CASSYPDRGRSTQYF. For the CDR3, the DNA is TGTGCCAGCAGTTACCCGGACAGGGGGCGGAGTACGCAGTATTTT.

The gene calls are TRBV9 and TRBJ2-1; 11 nucleotides align to TRBD2. J gave up 8 bases and V 3 bases, and 16 bases lay outside the gene matches. This CDR3 region has 18 residues. Germline CDR1 and CDR2: SGDLS and YYNGEE. CDR3 sequence (DNA): TGTGCCAGCAGCGCCCGGAGTTCCCTAGCGGGAGGCCCCGATGAGCAGTTCTTC. This gives the protein CASSARSSLAGGPDEQFF.

This clone was seen more than once but under ten times. The chain carries TRBV9 and TRBJ1-2; D is possibly TRBD1 (6 bases). Germline CDR1 reads SGDLS; CDR2 reads YYNGEE. CDR3 length: 13 residues. V was shortened by 3 bases and J by 4 bases, with 10 bases between the two germline ends. The CDR3 reads CASSETGSYGYTF. The CDR3 coding sequence is TGTGCCAGCAGCGAGACAGGTAGCTATGGCTACACCTTC.

The V call is TRBV29-1, the J call TRBJ2-7; the D gene is possibly TRBD2 (5 bases). CDR1 is SQVTM and CDR2 is ANQGSEA in the germline V gene. This CDR3 has 10 amino acids. V lost 7 bases and J 3 bases, leaving 7 bases between the germline ends. CDR3 protein: CSAGDYEQYF. The CDR3 DNA is TGCAGCGCCGGGGACTACGAGCAGTACTTC.

V is TRBV21-1 and J is TRBJ2-7; the table calls TRBD1, which could not be checked here. TRBV21-1 is a pseudogene. The CDR3 loop spans 14 amino acids. CDR3 nucleotides: TGTGCCAGCAGCAATCACAGGGACTCCTACGAGCAGTACTTC. Translated: CASSNHRDSYEQYF.

This clone was observed once. This chain uses TRBV5-3 with TRBJ1-3, with TRBD1 as a possible D gene (5 bases). TRBV5-3 is given ORF status, its function remaining uncertain. The CDR3 loop spans 11 amino acids. V was shortened by 3 bases and J by 9 bases, with 7 bases between the two germline ends. As DNA, the CDR3 is TGTGCCAGAAGCTGGGGGGGCACCATATATTTT. Translation gives CARSWGGTIYF.